The 32 T cell receptor beta chains below all came from one sample that was sequenced in a study of type 1 regulatory T cells (dated by TCRdb to about 2021). The run used an Illumina MiSeq. Using fastp trimming at Q25 and MiXCR clonotype assembly, TCRdb reanalyzed the public sequencing data and kept in-frame beta chains. Merged by CDR3 protein, the rows form single entries marked with the most common genes and DNA. The sample table records about 42,000 distinct CDR3 sequences; 12% of these occur just once. Just over 8% of the sample comes from the top ten. Their cognate antigens are unknown. Sequenced: cultured non-Tr1 T cells, either the whole culture or a sorted T cell fraction (not recorded which). Explained via the paper, the cell subset or site label denotes: non-Tr1 population from the T-allo10 product. These receptors all stem from a human donor in good health.

V is TRBV5-1 and J is TRBJ1-1; D might be TRBD1 (5 bases). There are 15 residues in the CDR3. Trimming removed 0 bases from V and 5 bases from J, with 14 bases in between. Germline V CDR1 and CDR2: SGHRS, YFSETQ. In DNA form, the CDR3 reads TGCGCCAGCAGCTTGGTTCAGGGAACTGCTACTGAAGCTTTCTTT. Translating it yields CASSLVQGTATEAFF.

By sample fraction, this clonotype is medium-sized (0.01 to 0.1%). One end of the junction fails to match germline, which may point to a read error. This rearrangement joins TRBV20-1 to TRBJ2-7, with TRBD2 identical over 12 bases. Germline assignment: CDR1 DFQATT and CDR2 SNEGSKA (reference sequence). The CDR3 loop spans 14 amino acids. The DNA of the CDR3 is TGCAGTGCCAGAGGACTAGCGGGGTCCTACGAGCAGTACTTC. This codes for CSARGLAGSYEQYF.

This clonotype came up many times. This sequence joins TRBV20-1 and TRBJ2-1, with 10 bases matching TRBD2. The V and J ends lost 2 bases and 10 bases, in that order; junction bases with no gene match: 8. The CDR3 runs to 14 residues. Germline CDR1 reads DFQATT; CDR2 reads SNEGSKA (reference sequence). The CDR3 sequence: CSARPNRGLAEQFF. In DNA form, the CDR3 reads TGCAGTGCTAGACCAAACAGGGGACTAGCGGAGCAGTTCTTC.

As for this clonotype: Being one base from a much bigger clone, this may be a read error. The chain recombines TRBV6-5 with TRBJ2-1; the D gene is possibly TRBD1 (8 bases). The CDR3 has 15 amino acids. Trimming left V 7 bases short and J 5 bases short, with 18 bases between. Germline V gene lookup returns CDR1 MNHEY and CDR2 SVGAGI. This chain's CDR3 is CASKGAGQDHNEQFF. CDR3 nucleotides: TGTGCCAGCAAAGGAGCGGGACAGGACCACAATGAGCAGTTCTTC.

The V and J genes are TRBV7-6 and TRBJ2-3; 9 bases fit TRBD2. Trimming took 2 bases from V and 8 from J; bases not matched to a gene: 11. The CDR3 length is 16 residues. CDR1 and CDR2 from the germline V gene are SGHVS and FNYEAQ. The CDR3 DNA reads as TGTGCCAGCAGCTTAATCGCGGGAGGGCCGGAGGTTACGCAGTATTTT. Its translation is CASSLIAGGPEVTQYF. The full variable domain, rest sourced from reference TRBV7-6 and TRBJ2-3, is GAGVSQSPRYKVTKRGQDVALRCDPISGHVSLYWYRQALGQGPEFLTYFNYEAQQDKSGLPNDRFSAERPEGSISTLTIQRTEQRDSAMYRCASSLIAGGPEVTQYFGPGTRLTVL.

The sample holds a few counts of this clonotype. The chain's CDR3 is CASSVGSSTQYF. As DNA, the CDR3 is TGTGCCAGCAGCGTAGGAAGTAGCACCCAGTACTTC. This chain links TRBV9 with TRBJ2-5; D is ambiguous. Trimming removed 0 bases from V and 8 bases from J, with 8 bases in between. The CDR3 is made up of 12 amino acids. CDR1 is SGDLS and CDR2 is YYNGEE in the germline V gene.

In this sample, this clonotype turned up many times. The genes are TRBV10-3 and TRBJ2-5; D ambiguous. Germline CDR1 is ENHRY and CDR2 is SYGVKD. The length of the CDR3 is 11 residues. V was pared by 2 bases and J by 5 bases, with 3 bases between. The CDR3 reads CAISERETQYF. The CDR3 nucleotides are TGTGCCATCAGTGAGCGGGAGACCCAGTACTTC.

This CDR3 is CASSRRQGRGNTEAFF. In nucleotides, the CDR3 is TGCGCCAGCAGCCGAAGACAGGGTCGCGGGAACACTGAAGCTTTCTTT. The gene calls are TRBV5-1 and TRBJ1-1; 7 nucleotides match TRBD1. This CDR3 has 16 residues. Unmatched junction bases numbered 10, after V lost 4 bases and J lost 1 base. In germline, CDR1 is SGHRS, CDR2 YFSETQ.

This clonotype has just a few counts. The chain combines TRBV20-1 with TRBJ2-5; 15 nucleotides align to TRBD2. J lost 5 bases, V lost 7 bases, and 2 bases had no gene match. Germline-derived CDR1 and CDR2 are DFQATT and SNEGSKA (reference sequence). The CDR3 is 13 residues long. DNA of the CDR3: TGCAGTGTCGGGACTAGCGGGAGGGAGACCCAGTACTTC. This sequence encodes CSVGTSGRETQYF.

The chain uses TRBV5-4 and TRBJ1-1; 7 bases fit TRBD1. The CDR3 is 16 residues long. The germline V gene encodes CDR1 SGHNT and CDR2 YYREEE (reference sequence). V shed 0 bases and J 0 bases; nucleotides not matched to a gene: 5. The CDR3 protein is CASSLGQGGVNTEAFF. In DNA form, the CDR3 reads TGTGCCAGCAGCTTGGGACAGGGAGGGGTGAACACTGAAGCTTTCTTT.

The V and J genes are TRBV24-1 and TRBJ2-2, with D uncertain. There are 16 residues in the CDR3. Per the germline V gene, CDR1 is KGHDR and CDR2 is SFDVKD. The V and J ends lost 1 base and 4 bases respectively, with 12 bases between them. This CDR3 reads CATSDFSVEFTGELFF. The CDR3 DNA is TGTGCCACCAGTGATTTTAGTGTCGAATTCACCGGGGAGCTGTTTTTT.

The table lists this clonotype with a few counts. The junction differs from germline at one of its ends, possibly a read error. This sequence joins TRBV5-1 and TRBJ2-6, with TRBD1 identical over 8 bases. The V gene's germline CDR1 is SGHRS and CDR2 YFSETQ. The CDR3 runs to 16 residues. In nucleotides, the CDR3 is TGCGCCAGCAGCTCATTGACAGGGGCTGGTGCCAACGTCCTGACTTTC. Amino acid sequence: CASSSLTGAGANVLTF.

This clonotype was detected many times. The chain links TRBV20-1 to TRBJ1-2, with TRBD1 matching over 8 bases. The CDR3 extends over 14 amino acids. V shed 6 bases, J shed 4 bases, and the junction held 10 bases outside the gene matches. Germline assignment: CDR1 DFQATT and CDR2 SNEGSKA (reference sequence). Written as DNA, the CDR3 is TGCAGTGCCTCGGACAGGGCGACATTCTATGGCTACACCTTC. This gives the protein CSASDRATFYGYTF.

This clonotype has a handful of counts. This may come from a read error, since a much larger clone is one base off. The chain has TRBV12-3 or TRBV12-4 and TRBJ2-7; D gene uncertain. This CDR3 comprises 11 residues. CDR3 amino acids: CAGSSVGEQYF. In nucleotides, the CDR3 is TGTGCCGGCAGTTCCGTAGGGGAGCAGTACTTC.

This clonotype was seen a handful of times. The genes are TRBV3-1 and TRBJ2-7; D not resolved. V gave up 0 bases and J gave up 2 bases, with 11 bases separating them. The CDR3 covers 15 residues. Germline assignment: CDR1 LGHDT and CDR2 YNNKEL (reference sequence). The CDR3 protein is CASSQDVKAAYEQYF. DNA of the CDR3: TGTGCCAGCAGCCAAGATGTAAAGGCAGCCTACGAGCAGTACTTC.

Concerning this clonotype itself: This may arise from a read error, as a much more abundant clone is one base away. The chain joins TRBV9 to TRBJ2-4; no reliable D call. V gave up 0 bases and J gave up 4 bases, with 11 bases separating them. CDR1 SGDLS and CDR2 YYNGEE come from the germline V gene. There are 15 residues in the CDR3. CDR3 DNA: TGTGCCAGCAGCGTAGAGGGCAGAATGAAAAACATTCAGTACTTC. Protein: CASSVEGRMKNIQYF.

Of note for this clonotype: A junction boundary mismatches the germline segment, possibly from a read error. The V gene is TRBV5-1, the J gene TRBJ2-2; a possible D gene is TRBD2 (6 bases). In germline, CDR1 is SGHRS, CDR2 YFSETQ. The CDR3 loop spans 14 amino acids. CDR3 residues: CASSFSPGGGDLFF. The DNA of the CDR3 is TGCGCCAGCAGCTTCTCCCCGGGCGGCGGGGATCTGTTTTTT. The entire variable domain, with the rest obtained from reference TRBV5-1 and TRBJ2-2, is as follows: KAGVTQTPRYLIKTRGQQVTLSCSPISGHRSVSWYQQTPGQGLQFLFEYFSETQRNKGNFPGRFSGRQFSNSRSEMNVSTLELGDSALYLCASSFSPGGGDLFFGEGSRLTVL.

In its sample, this clonotype was seen many times. The chain links TRBV6-5 to TRBJ1-1; D might be TRBD1 (6 bases). CDR1 and CDR2 (germline): MNHEY, SVGAGI. This CDR3 region has 11 residues. The V end was cut by 7 bases, the J end by 8 bases, with 11 bases between. The CDR3 reads CASTRGQEAFF. As DNA, the CDR3 is TGTGCCAGCACCCGAGGACAGGAAGCTTTCTTT.

This clonotype was counted ten times or more. This chain joins TRBV2 and TRBJ2-3; 7 bases fit TRBD2. V was pared by 4 bases and J by 1 base, with 5 bases of the junction left unmatched. Germline V gene lookup returns CDR1 SNHLY and CDR2 FYNNEI. This CDR3 has 15 amino acids. As DNA, the CDR3 is TGTGCCAGCAGTGTAGGCGGGAGAGGCACAGATACGCAGTATTTT. Protein product: CASSVGGRGTDTQYF.

This chain uses TRBV20-1 with TRBJ2-5; the match to TRBD1 covers 10 bases. The CDR3 covers 19 residues. V shed 6 bases and J 0 bases; nucleotides not matched to a gene: 19. CDR1 is DFQATT, CDR2 SNEGSKA, per germline (reference sequence). CDR3 sequence reads: CSAIPGLGQGSWYQETQYF. The CDR3 region has the DNA TGCAGTGCCATTCCTGGCCTGGGACAGGGGAGTTGGTACCAAGAGACCCAGTACTTC.

This clonotype was counted many times. The chain couples TRBV6-2 or TRBV6-3 to TRBJ1-1; possibly TRBD1 for D (6 bases). The V end lost 4 bases, the J end lost 5 bases, and 11 bases lay between the germline ends. This CDR3 comprises 13 residues. CDR1 and CDR2 (germline): MNHEY, SVGEGT. The CDR3 bases are TGTGCCAGCAGTTTCGCGAGGGGGACTGAAGCTTTCTTT. Its translation is CASSFARGTEAFF.

Many counts were recorded for this clonotype. The chain couples TRBV28 to TRBJ1-2; D may be TRBD1 (6 bases). The germline CDR1 and CDR2 sequences are MDHEN and SYDVKM. The CDR3 has 12 residues. Trimming left V 7 bases short and J 7 bases short, with 13 bases between. CDR3 sequence reads: CASTGQFPGYTF. CDR3 DNA sequence: TGTGCCAGCACCGGACAGTTTCCTGGCTACACCTTC.

The sample holds a few counts of this clonotype. J is TRBJ2-2 and V is TRBV20-1; TRBD1 matches at 10 bases. The germline CDR1 and CDR2 sequences are DFQATT and SNEGSKA (reference sequence). This CDR3 region has 15 residues. Trimming removed 4 bases from V and 5 bases from J; junction bases left unmatched: 7. The CDR3 region has the DNA TGCAGTGCTACCTGGGGACAGGGGTTAACCGGGGAGCTGTTTTTT. It encodes CSATWGQGLTGELFF.

This clonotype has a single count. One end of the junction varies from germline; a read error may be responsible. The chain combines TRBV5-1 with TRBJ2-1; D gene uncertain. This CDR3 contains 14 residues. Germline assignment: CDR1 SGHRS and CDR2 YFSETQ. CDR3: CASSPYTTNNEQFF. The CDR3 DNA reads TGTGCCAGCAGCCCGTACACTACGAACAATGAGCAGTTCTTC. The variable domain in full, completed from reference TRBV5-1 and TRBJ2-1, reads KAGVTQTPRYLIKTRGQQVTLSCSPISGHRSVSWYQQTPGQGLQFLFEYFSETQRNKGNFPGRFSGRQFSNSRSEMNVSTLELGDSALYLCASSPYTTNNEQFFGPGTRLTVL.

Many counts were recorded for this clonotype. This chain joins TRBV7-2 and TRBJ2-7; 7 nucleotides agree with TRBD2. Unmatched junction bases numbered 3, after V lost 1 base and J lost 6 bases. This CDR3 comprises 13 residues. Per the germline V gene, CDR1 is SGHTA and CDR2 is FQGNSA. Here the CDR3 reads CASSLGGGLEQYF. CDR3 bases: TGTGCCAGCAGCTTAGGGGGAGGGCTCGAGCAGTACTTC.

The table lists this clonotype with many counts. The V gene is TRBV29-1, the J gene TRBJ2-5; a possible D gene is TRBD2 (6 bases). V lost 8 bases and J lost 4, with 23 bases in between. Germline-derived CDR1 and CDR2 are SQVTM and ANQGSEA. This CDR3 has 15 amino acids. The CDR3 sequence is CSSSRGGEGGETQYF. CDR3 DNA: TGCAGCTCTTCGCGGGGTGGAGAGGGTGGAGAGACCCAGTACTTC.

This clonotype showed up many times. The chain links TRBV14 to TRBJ2-1; D is unresolved. The V and J ends lost 4 bases and 0 bases respectively, with 16 bases between them. CDR3 length: 17 amino acids. The germline CDR1 and CDR2 sequences are SGHDN and FVKESK. The CDR3 loop reads CASSPVIGVSSYNEQFF. The CDR3 DNA reads as TGTGCCAGCAGCCCAGTTATCGGCGTTAGCTCCTACAATGAGCAGTTCTTC.

Judged by abundance, this clonotype is medium-sized (0.01 to 0.1%). The chain is built from TRBV9 and TRBJ2-1, with TRBD1 matching 10 bases. CDR3 length equals 15 residues. V gave up 4 bases and J gave up 4 bases; unmatched junction bases: 5. Germline V lookup: CDR1 SGDLS, CDR2 YYNGEE. The CDR3, as DNA: TGTGCCAGCAGCCTCGACAGGGGGCAATACAATGAGCAGTTCTTC. The encoded protein is CASSLDRGQYNEQFF.

This clonotype was counted many times. The V and J genes are TRBV10-3 and TRBJ2-5, with TRBD2 matching over 10 bases. The CDR3 sequence is 14 residues long. Germline CDR1 ENHRY, CDR2 SYGVKD. The V segment lost 4 bases and the J segment 2 bases; nucleotides outside the gene matches: 1. The chain's CDR3 is CAISATSGQETQYF. CDR3 bases: TGTGCCATCAGTGCGACTAGCGGGCAAGAGACCCAGTACTTC.

The CDR3 loop is CASSLAPLTVNSNQPQHF. DNA of the CDR3: TGTGCCAGCAGCTTAGCCCCCCTAACAGTAAATAGCAATCAGCCCCAGCATTTT. V is TRBV7-8 and J is TRBJ1-5; D remains unclear. CDR3 length: 18 residues. Deletions cut 0 bases from V and 0 bases from J, with 15 bases between. Germline V gives CDR1 SGHVS, CDR2 FQNEAQ.

Note on this clonotype: This may be a read error: a much more frequent sequence differs by one nucleotide. V and J are TRBV27 and TRBJ2-2; 15 nucleotides agree with TRBD2. CDR1 is MNHEY and CDR2 is SMNVEV in the germline V gene (reference sequence). The CDR3 contains 17 residues. CDR3 sequence reads: CASGPLGLAGGGGEPFF. For the CDR3, the DNA is TGTGCCAGCGGACCATTGGGACTAGCGGGAGGAGGGGGGGAGCCGTTTTTT.

The rearrangement joins TRBV20-1 to TRBJ1-1; D unresolved. Germline values: CDR1 DFQATT, CDR2 SNEGSKA (reference sequence). The CDR3 is 12 residues long. The germline V and J ends were trimmed by 5 bases and 1 base, with 8 bases remaining between them. CDR3 DNA sequence: TGCAGTGCTCGGACCGGGAACACTGAAGCTTTCTTT. This translates into CSARTGNTEAFF.